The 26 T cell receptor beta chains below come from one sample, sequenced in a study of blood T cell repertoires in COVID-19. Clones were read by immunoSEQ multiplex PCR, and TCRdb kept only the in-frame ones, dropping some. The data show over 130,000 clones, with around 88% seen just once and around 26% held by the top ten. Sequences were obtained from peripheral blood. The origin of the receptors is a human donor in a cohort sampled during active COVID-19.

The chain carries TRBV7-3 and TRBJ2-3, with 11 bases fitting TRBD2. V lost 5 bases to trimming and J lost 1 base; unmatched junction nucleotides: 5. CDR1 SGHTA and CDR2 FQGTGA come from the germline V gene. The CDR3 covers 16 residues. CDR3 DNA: TGTGCCAGCAGCCATCTAGCGGGGGGCGGCACAGATACGCAGTATTTT. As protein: CASSHLAGGGTDTQYF.

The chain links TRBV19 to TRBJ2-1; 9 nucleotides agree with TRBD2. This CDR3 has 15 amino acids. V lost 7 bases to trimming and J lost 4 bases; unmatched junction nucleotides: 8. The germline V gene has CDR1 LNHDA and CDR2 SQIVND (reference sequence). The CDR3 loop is CASNSGGTNYNEQFF. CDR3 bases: TGTGCCAGTAACAGCGGGGGGACGAATTACAATGAGCAGTTCTTC. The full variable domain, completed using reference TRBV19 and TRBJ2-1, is DGGITQSPKYLFRKEGQNVTLSCEQNLNHDAMYWYRQDPGQGLRLIYYSQIVNDFQKGDIAEGYSVSREKKESFPLTVTSAQKNPTAFYLCASNSGGTNYNEQFFGPGTRLTVL.

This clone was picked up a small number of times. The CDR3 bases are TGTGCCAGCAGCTTCCCAGGGGAACCCTACGAGCAGTACTTC. It translates to CASSFPGEPYEQYF. The rearrangement links TRBV7-9 to TRBJ2-7, with D possibly matching TRBD1 (6 bases). V gave up 3 bases and J gave up 2 bases, with 11 bases separating them. The germline CDR1 and CDR2 sequences are SEHNR and FQNEAQ (reference sequence). The CDR3 extends over 14 amino acids.

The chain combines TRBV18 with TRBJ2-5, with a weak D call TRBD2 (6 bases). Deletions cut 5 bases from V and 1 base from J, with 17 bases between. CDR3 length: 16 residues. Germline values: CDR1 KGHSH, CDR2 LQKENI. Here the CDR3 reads CASSSSPPSVQETQYF. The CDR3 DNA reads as TGTGCCAGCTCATCCTCCCCTCCTAGCGTCCAAGAGACCCAGTACTTC.

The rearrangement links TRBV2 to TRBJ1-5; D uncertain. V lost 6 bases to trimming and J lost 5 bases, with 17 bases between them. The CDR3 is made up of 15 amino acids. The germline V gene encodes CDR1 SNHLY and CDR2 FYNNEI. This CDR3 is CASSKDLAVYQPQHF. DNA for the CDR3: TGTGCCAGCAGCAAGGACCTAGCTGTTTATCAGCCCCAGCATTTT.

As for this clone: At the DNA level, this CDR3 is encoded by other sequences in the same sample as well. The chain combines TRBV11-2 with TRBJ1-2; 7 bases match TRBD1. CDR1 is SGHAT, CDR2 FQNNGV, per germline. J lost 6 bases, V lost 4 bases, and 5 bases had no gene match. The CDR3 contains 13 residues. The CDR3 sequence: CASSSRQGNGYTF. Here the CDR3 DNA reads TGTGCCAGCAGCTCTCGACAGGGTAATGGCTACACCTTC.

The CDR3 sequence: CASSLGFGTQYF. The CDR3 DNA follows: TGTGCCAGCAGTTTAGGGTTCGGTACCCAGTACTTC. This sequence joins TRBV12-3 or TRBV12-4 and TRBJ2-5; no reliable D call. The CDR3 consists of 12 residues. Trimming pared 1 base from V and 8 bases from J, leaving 8 bases between.

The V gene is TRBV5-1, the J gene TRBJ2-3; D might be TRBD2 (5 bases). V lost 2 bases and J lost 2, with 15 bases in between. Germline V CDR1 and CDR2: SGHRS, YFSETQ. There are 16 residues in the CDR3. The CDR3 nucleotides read TGCGCCAGCAGCTTAGGAGGTACTCACTCCACAGATACGCAGTATTTT. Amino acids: CASSLGGTHSTDTQYF.

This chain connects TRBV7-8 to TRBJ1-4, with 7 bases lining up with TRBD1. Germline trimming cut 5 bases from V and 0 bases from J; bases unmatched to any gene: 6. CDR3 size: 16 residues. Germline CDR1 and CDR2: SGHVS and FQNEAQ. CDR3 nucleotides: TGTGCCAGCAGCCTAGAAGGGACAGCAACTAATGAAAAACTGTTTTTT. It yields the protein CASSLEGTATNEKLFF. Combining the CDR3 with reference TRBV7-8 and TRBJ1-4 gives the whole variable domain GAGVSQSPRYKVAKRGQDVALRCDPISGHVSLFWYQQALGQGPEFLTYFQNEAQLDKSGLPSDRFFAERPEGSVSTLKIQRTQQEDSAVYLCASSLEGTATNEKLFFGSGTQLSVL.

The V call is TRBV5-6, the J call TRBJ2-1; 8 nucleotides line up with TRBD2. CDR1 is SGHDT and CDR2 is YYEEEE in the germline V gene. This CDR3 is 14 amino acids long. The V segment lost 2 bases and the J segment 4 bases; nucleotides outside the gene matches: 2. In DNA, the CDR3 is TGTGCCAGCAGCTTTGCGGGGGGTTACAATGAGCAGTTCTTC. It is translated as CASSFAGGYNEQFF.

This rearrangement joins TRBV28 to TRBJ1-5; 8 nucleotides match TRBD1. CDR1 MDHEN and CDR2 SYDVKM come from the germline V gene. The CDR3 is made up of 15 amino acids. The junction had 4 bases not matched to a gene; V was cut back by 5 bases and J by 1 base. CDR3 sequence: CASSADRVSNQPQHF. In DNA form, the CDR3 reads TGTGCCAGCAGTGCGGACAGGGTGAGCAATCAGCCCCAGCATTTT.

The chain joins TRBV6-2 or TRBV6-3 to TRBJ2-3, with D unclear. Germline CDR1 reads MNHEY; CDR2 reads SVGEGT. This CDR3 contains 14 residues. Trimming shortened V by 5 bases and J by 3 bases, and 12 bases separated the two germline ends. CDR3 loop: CASSQSLATDTQYF. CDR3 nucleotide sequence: TGTGCCAGCAGTCAAAGCCTTGCAACAGATACGCAGTATTTT.

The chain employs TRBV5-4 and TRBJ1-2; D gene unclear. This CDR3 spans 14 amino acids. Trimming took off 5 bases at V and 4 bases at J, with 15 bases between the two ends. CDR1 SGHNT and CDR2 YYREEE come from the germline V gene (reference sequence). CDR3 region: CASSLDYGSYGYTF. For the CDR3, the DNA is TGTGCCAGCAGTCTAGACTACGGATCCTATGGCTACACCTTC. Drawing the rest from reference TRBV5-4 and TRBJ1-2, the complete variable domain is ETGVTQSPTHLIKTRGQQVTLRCSSQSGHNTVSWYQQALGQGPQFIFQYYREEENGRGNFPPRFSGLQFPNYSSELNVNALELDDSALYLCASSLDYGSYGYTFGSGTRLTVV.

CDR3 protein: CASCGQQLNEKLFF. For the CDR3, the DNA is TGTGCCAGCTGCGGACAGCAACTTAATGAAAAACTGTTTTTT. The chain has TRBV6-5 and TRBJ1-4; the D gene is possibly TRBD1 (6 bases). Germline CDR1 reads MNHEY; CDR2 reads SVGAGI. Trimming cost V 8 bases and J 4 bases, with 14 bases left between them. The CDR3 consists of 14 residues.

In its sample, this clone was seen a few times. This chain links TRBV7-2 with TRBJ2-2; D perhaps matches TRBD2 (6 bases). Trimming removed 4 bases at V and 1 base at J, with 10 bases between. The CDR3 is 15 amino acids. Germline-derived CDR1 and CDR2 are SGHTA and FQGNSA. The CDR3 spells CASSYFGGNTGELFF. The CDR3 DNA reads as TGTGCCAGCAGCTACTTCGGGGGGAACACCGGGGAGCTGTTTTTT.

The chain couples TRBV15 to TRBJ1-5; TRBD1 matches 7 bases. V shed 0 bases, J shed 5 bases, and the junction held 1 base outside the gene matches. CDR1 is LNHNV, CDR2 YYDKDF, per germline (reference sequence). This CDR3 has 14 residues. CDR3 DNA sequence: TGTGCCACCAGCAGAGAAAGGGGGCATCAGCCCCAGCATTTT. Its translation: CATSRERGHQPQHF.

This chain's CDR3 is CASSQDSSGGFNEQFF. As DNA, the CDR3 is TGCGCCAGCAGCCAAGATTCCAGCGGGGGTTTCAATGAGCAGTTCTTC. The genes are TRBV4-1 and TRBJ2-1, with 8 bases identical to TRBD2. Germline CDR1 reads MGHRA; CDR2 reads YSYEKL. The trim removed 0 bases at V and 6 bases at J, leaving 7 bases unmatched. The CDR3 is 16 amino acids.

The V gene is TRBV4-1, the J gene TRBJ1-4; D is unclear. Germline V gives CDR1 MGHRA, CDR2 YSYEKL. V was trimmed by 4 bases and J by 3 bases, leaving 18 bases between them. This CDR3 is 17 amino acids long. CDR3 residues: CASSRLLGGRANEKLFF. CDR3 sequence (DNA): TGCGCCAGCAGCCGCCTGCTTGGTGGGAGGGCTAATGAAAAACTGTTTTTT.

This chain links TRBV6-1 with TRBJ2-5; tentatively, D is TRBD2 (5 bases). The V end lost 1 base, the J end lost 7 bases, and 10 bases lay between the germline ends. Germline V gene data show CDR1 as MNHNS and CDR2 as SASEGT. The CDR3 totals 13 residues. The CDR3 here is CASSEGGERTQYF. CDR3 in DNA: TGTGCCAGCAGTGAAGGTGGGGAGCGGACCCAGTACTTC.

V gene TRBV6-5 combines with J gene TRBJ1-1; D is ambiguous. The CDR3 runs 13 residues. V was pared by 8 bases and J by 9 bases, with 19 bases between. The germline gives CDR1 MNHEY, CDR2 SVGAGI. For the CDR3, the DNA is TGTGCCAGCGCCCCCCGCCGCGTGATCAAAGCTTTCTTT. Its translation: CASAPRRVIKAFF.

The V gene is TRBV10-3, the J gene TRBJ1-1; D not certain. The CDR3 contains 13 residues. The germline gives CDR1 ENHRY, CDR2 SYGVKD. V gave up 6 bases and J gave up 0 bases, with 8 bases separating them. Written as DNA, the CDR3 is TGTGCCATCAGGCGCTTCATGAACACTGAAGCTTTCTTT. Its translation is CAIRRFMNTEAFF.

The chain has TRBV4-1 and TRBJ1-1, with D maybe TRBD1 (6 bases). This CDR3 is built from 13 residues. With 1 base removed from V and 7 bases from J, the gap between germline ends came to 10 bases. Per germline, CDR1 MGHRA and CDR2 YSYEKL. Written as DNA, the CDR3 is TGCGCCAGCAGCCAAGGGGTAGGGGGTGAAGCTTTCTTT. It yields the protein CASSQGVGGEAFF.

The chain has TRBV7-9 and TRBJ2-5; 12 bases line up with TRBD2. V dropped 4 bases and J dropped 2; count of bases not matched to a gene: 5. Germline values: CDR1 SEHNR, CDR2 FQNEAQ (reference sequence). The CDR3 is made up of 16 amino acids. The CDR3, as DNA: TGTGCCAGCAGCTCGACTAGCGGGGGATATCAAGAGACCCAGTACTTC. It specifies CASSSTSGGYQETQYF.

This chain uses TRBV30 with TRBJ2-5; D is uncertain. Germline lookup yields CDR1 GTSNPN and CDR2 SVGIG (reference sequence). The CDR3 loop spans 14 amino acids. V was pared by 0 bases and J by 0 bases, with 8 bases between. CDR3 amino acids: CAWSVGANQETQYF. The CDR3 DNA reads TGTGCCTGGAGTGTCGGAGCGAACCAAGAGACCCAGTACTTC.

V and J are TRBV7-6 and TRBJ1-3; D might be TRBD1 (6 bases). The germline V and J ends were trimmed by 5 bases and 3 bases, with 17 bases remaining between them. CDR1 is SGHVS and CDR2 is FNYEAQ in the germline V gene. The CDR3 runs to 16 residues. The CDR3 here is CASSPRSGVNGNTIYF. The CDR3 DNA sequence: TGTGCCAGCAGCCCGAGGTCAGGGGTTAATGGAAACACCATATATTTT.

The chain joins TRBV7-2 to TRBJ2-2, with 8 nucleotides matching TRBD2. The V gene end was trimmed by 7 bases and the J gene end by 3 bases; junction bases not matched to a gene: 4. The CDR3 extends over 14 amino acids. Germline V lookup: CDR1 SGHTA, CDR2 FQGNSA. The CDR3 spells CASKIAGYTGELFF. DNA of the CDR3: TGTGCCAGCAAGATAGCGGGGTACACCGGGGAGCTGTTTTTT.